The 21 T cell receptor beta chains given below trace back to one sample, sequenced in a study of T-cell memory formation after mild COVID-19. TCRdb reprocessed the 5' RACE reads with MiXCR, giving one entry per CDR3 protein. This sample has 450,000 or so distinct CDR3 sequences, with approximately 23% found just once. What was sequenced was PBMCs or a T cell subset sorted from them (not recorded which). These receptors were taken from an adult woman who had mild COVID-19 (a few samples of this study predate the infection). Cell type and time point are not known.

This clonotype was seen more than once but under ten times. The V and J genes are TRBV12-3 or TRBV12-4 and TRBJ2-2; perhaps TRBD1 as D (6 bases). Trimming cost V 5 bases and J 13 bases, with 17 bases left between them. The CDR3 length is 13 residues. The CDR3 DNA reads as TGTGCCAGCAGTCCCATACAGGGAGTCGGGCTGTTTTTT. This codes for CASSPIQGVGLFF.

This clonotype was seen only a few times. The rearrangement links TRBV10-2 to TRBJ1-6; unclear D gene. The V end was cut by 3 bases, the J end by 9 bases, with 12 bases between. The CDR3 extends over 14 amino acids. CDR1 WSHSY and CDR2 SAAADI come from the germline V gene. This chain's CDR3 is CASSERQASSPLHF. The CDR3 DNA follows: TGCGCCAGCAGTGAAAGGCAGGCCAGTTCACCCCTCCACTTT.

This clonotype came up a few times. The chain recombines TRBV15 with TRBJ2-7; D call uncertain. CDR3 size: 14 residues. V gave up 0 bases and J gave up 6 bases, with 12 bases separating them. Germline CDR1 LNHNV, CDR2 YYDKDF (reference sequence). The CDR3 sequence is CATSRDIGLSEQYF. The CDR3 nucleotides read TGTGCCACCAGCAGAGATATAGGGTTGAGCGAGCAGTACTTC.

This chain uses TRBV28 with TRBJ2-3; D remains ambiguous. This CDR3 contains 14 residues. CDR1 and CDR2 from the germline V gene are MDHEN and SYDVKM. Trimming left V 3 bases short and J 2 bases short, with 9 bases between. CDR3 sequence reads: CASSFTPNTDTQYF. The CDR3 coding sequence is TGTGCCAGCAGTTTCACCCCGAACACAGATACGCAGTATTTT.

This clonotype was found a few times. The V call is TRBV12-3 or TRBV12-4, the J call TRBJ2-1; TRBD1 aligns across 8 bases. V lost 6 bases and J lost 8; bases outside the gene matches: 9. The CDR3 contains 14 residues. The DNA of the CDR3 is TGTGCCAGCAGCCGGACAGGGAGGCGCGATGAGCAGTTCTTC. Residues: CASSRTGRRDEQFF.

This clonotype has just a few counts. The CDR3 loop is CASAEPEGRDGYTF. CDR3 nucleotide sequence: TGCGCCAGCGCCGAACCGGAAGGCCGCGATGGCTACACCTTC. This sequence joins TRBV5-1 and TRBJ1-2; D is unresolved. This CDR3 is 14 amino acids long. Germline V CDR1 and CDR2: SGHRS, YFSETQ. V was shortened by 7 bases and J by 6 bases, with 19 bases between the two germline ends.

The genes are TRBV10-3 and TRBJ2-1, with a possible D match to TRBD1 (6 bases). Germline CDR1 is ENHRY and CDR2 is SYGVKD. Trimming removed 5 bases from V and 10 bases from J, with 15 bases in between. The CDR3 is 13 residues long. The CDR3 is CAISRQEFQEQFF. The CDR3 DNA reads as TGTGCCATCAGTCGACAGGAATTCCAAGAGCAGTTCTTC.

The rearrangement links TRBV3-1 to TRBJ1-1; no clear D. CDR3 size: 12 residues. CDR1 LGHDT and CDR2 YNNKEL come from the germline V gene (reference sequence). V was trimmed by 1 base and J by 9 bases, leaving 9 bases between them. The DNA for the CDR3 is TGTGCCAGCAGCCAAGGGTCAGGTCAAGCTTTCTTT. Encoded protein: CASSQGSGQAFF.

Only a few counts were recorded for this clonotype. The rearrangement uses TRBV29-1 and TRBJ2-7; the D call may be TRBD1 or TRBD2 (6 bases each). Germline V gene sequence: CDR1 SQVTM, CDR2 ANQGSEA. Trimming took 7 bases from V and 5 from J, leaving 18 bases between them. The CDR3 is 13 amino acids. CDR3 in amino acids: CSAKGGLGDEQYF. CDR3 in DNA: TGCAGCGCCAAAGGGGGGCTAGGCGACGAGCAGTACTTC.

V gene TRBV20-1 combines with J gene TRBJ2-5, with 9 bases that match TRBD1. The V gene end was trimmed by 6 bases and the J gene end by 6 bases; junction bases not matched to a gene: 14. Germline V lookup: CDR1 DFQATT, CDR2 SNEGSKA (reference sequence). This CDR3 region has 15 residues. The CDR3 region is CSAEFTGGEGKTQYF. CDR3 DNA sequence: TGCAGTGCAGAATTCACAGGGGGCGAGGGAAAGACCCAGTACTTC.

The chain recombines TRBV15 with TRBJ2-2, with D unresolved. V lost 3 bases and J lost 3, with 8 bases in between. The CDR3 is made up of 14 amino acids. Germline CDR1 is LNHNV and CDR2 is YYDKDF (reference sequence). CDR3 loop: CATSSWRDTGELFF. Here the CDR3 DNA reads TGTGCCACCAGCAGTTGGAGAGACACCGGGGAGCTGTTTTTT.

The genes are TRBV12-3 or TRBV12-4 and TRBJ1-5, with no clear D. The CDR3 has 13 residues. V dropped 5 bases and J dropped 5 bases, with 10 bases sitting between them. CDR3 sequence (DNA): TGTGCCAGCAGTCCACGATGGGATCAGCCCCAGCATTTT. It specifies CASSPRWDQPQHF.

This chain joins TRBV29-1 and TRBJ2-1, with TRBD1 matching 7 bases. The V segment lost 0 bases and the J segment 0 bases; nucleotides outside the gene matches: 5. The CDR3 is 16 residues long. The V gene's germline CDR1 is SQVTM and CDR2 ANQGSEA. The CDR3 nucleotides read TGCAGCGTTGAAGAGAACAGGGGCTACTCCTACAATGAGCAGTTCTTC. It codes for CSVEENRGYSYNEQFF.

This clonotype was detected only a few times. The rearrangement joins TRBV7-9 to TRBJ2-1; 11 bases map to TRBD1. The trim removed 0 bases at V and 6 bases at J, leaving 4 bases unmatched. CDR1 is SEHNR and CDR2 is FQNEAQ in the germline V gene (reference sequence). This CDR3 is 16 amino acids long. The CDR3 DNA reads TGTGCCAGCAGCTTAGCTGGGACAGGGGGGGGCAATGAGCAGTTCTTC. Its protein product is CASSLAGTGGGNEQFF.

The chain is built from TRBV27 and TRBJ1-1; D is undetermined. The V gene's germline CDR1 is MNHEY and CDR2 SMNVEV (reference sequence). V lost 5 bases to trimming and J lost 1 base, with 8 bases between them. This CDR3 has 13 residues. The CDR3 loop is CASSPLTNTEAFF. The CDR3 DNA reads as TGTGCCAGCAGTCCTCTTACGAACACTGAAGCTTTCTTT.

This clonotype was detected only a few times. This chain uses TRBV5-1 with TRBJ2-2, with 14 bases matching TRBD2. V dropped 4 bases and J dropped 2; count of bases not matched to a gene: 4. CDR3 size: 17 residues. Germline loops: CDR1 SGHRS, CDR2 YFSETQ. The CDR3 loop is CASSPTSGRANTGELFF. The CDR3 DNA reads TGCGCCAGCAGCCCGACTAGCGGGAGGGCCAACACCGGGGAGCTGTTTTTT.

The J gene is TRBJ2-1, the V gene TRBV3-1; D not resolved. The germline V gene has CDR1 LGHDT and CDR2 YNNKEL (reference sequence). V was pared by 0 bases and J by 3 bases, with 9 bases between. There are 15 residues in the CDR3. This CDR3 is CASSQDRKDYNEQFF. DNA of the CDR3: TGTGCCAGCAGCCAAGATCGAAAAGACTACAATGAGCAGTTCTTC.

This clonotype was detected a few times. The J gene is TRBJ2-1, the V gene TRBV19; no firm D call. The CDR3 consists of 16 residues. Per germline, CDR1 LNHDA and CDR2 SQIVND (reference sequence). Trimming shortened V by 5 bases and J by 0 bases, and 14 bases separated the two germline ends. The CDR3 sequence is CASSPLEQSSYNEQFF. The DNA for the CDR3 is TGTGCCAGTAGTCCCCTTGAGCAGAGCTCCTACAATGAGCAGTTCTTC.

This clonotype occurred a few times. J is TRBJ2-2 and V is TRBV4-1; D is undetermined. V lost 5 bases and J lost 1, with 14 bases in between. Germline V CDR1 and CDR2: MGHRA, YSYEKL. The CDR3 is made up of 16 amino acids. The CDR3 here is CASSDLRKGNTGELFF. The CDR3 DNA follows: TGCGCCAGCAGCGATCTGAGGAAGGGGAACACCGGGGAGCTGTTTTTT.

CDR3 sequence reads: CASSSATGFGQYF. Here the CDR3 DNA reads TGTGCCAGCAGTTCAGCGACTGGATTCGGGCAGTACTTC. The chain combines TRBV12-3 or TRBV12-4 with TRBJ2-7, with no clear D. The V end was cut by 4 bases, the J end by 9 bases, with 16 bases between. The CDR3 runs to 13 residues.

The chain links TRBV7-8 to TRBJ2-3; TRBD1 aligns across 8 bases. The CDR3 has 17 residues. The germline V gene has CDR1 SGHVS and CDR2 FQNEAQ. After removal of 1 base from V and 1 base from J, the junction contained 7 bases not matched to a gene. The DNA of the CDR3 is TGTGCCAGCAGCTTAGGGCCAGGGGGCGCGGGCACAGATACGCAGTATTTT. Translation gives CASSLGPGGAGTDTQYF.